These T cell receptor beta chains were read from a single sample in a study of cytomegalovirus exposure and HLA in healthy donors. The method was immunoSEQ multiplex PCR; TCRdb's version includes in-frame clones alone and lacks a portion of them. Seen here are hundreds of thousands of clones, approximately 84% observed once, and the top ten hold approximately 0.5%. The sample consisted of PBMCs. Every receptor here comes from a woman in her thirties or forties in good health and CMV-seronegative. The CDR3 runs from the conserved cysteine through the conserved F or W.

V gene	J gene	CDR3 protein
TRBV7-2	TRBJ2-5	CASSLNAGGAYEQYF
TRBV30	TRBJ2-3	CAWRVADTQYF
TRBV2	TRBJ2-7	CAREAGSYEQYF
TRBV18	TRBJ2-1	CASSPTGQGSEQFF
TRBV11-3	TRBJ1-1	CASSLSRPRGAFF
TRBV10-3	TRBJ1-2	CAISASGGLGYTF
TRBV15	TRBJ1-5	CATSGGHNQPQHF
TRBV6-5	TRBJ2-1	CASRTSGGNEQFF
TRBV6-5	TRBJ1-2	CASSYQGGLTF
TRBV7-3	TRBJ1-1	CASGTGIRDTEAFF
TRBV30	TRBJ2-7	CAWSVSPQGAYEQYF